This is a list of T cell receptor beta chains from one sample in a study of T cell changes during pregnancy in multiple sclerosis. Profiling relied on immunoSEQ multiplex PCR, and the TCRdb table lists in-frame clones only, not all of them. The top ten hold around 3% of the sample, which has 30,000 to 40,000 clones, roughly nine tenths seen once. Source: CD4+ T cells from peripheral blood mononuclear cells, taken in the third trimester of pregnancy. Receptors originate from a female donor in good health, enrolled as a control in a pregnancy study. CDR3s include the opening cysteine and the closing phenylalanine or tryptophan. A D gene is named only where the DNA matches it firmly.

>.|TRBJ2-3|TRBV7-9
TGTGCCAGCCTACGATCTGGGGGCCAGGATACGCAGTATTTT
CASLRSGGQDTQYF
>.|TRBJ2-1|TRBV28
TGTGCCAGCGCGAAGCGCGTCTCCTACAATGAGCAGTTCTTC
CASAKRVSYNEQFF
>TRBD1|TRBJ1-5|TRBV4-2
TGTGCCAGCAGCCCGCGACAGGGAGGCAATCAGCCCCAGCATTTT
CASSPRQGGNQPQHF
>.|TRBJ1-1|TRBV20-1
TGCAGTGCTAATCCGGGCACTGAAGCTTTCTTT
CSANPGTEAFF
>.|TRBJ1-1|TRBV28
TGTGCCAGCAGTTTATCGGGGGGGAGGGGTGAAGCTTTCTTT
CASSLSGGRGEAFF
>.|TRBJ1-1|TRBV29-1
TGCAGCGCTGACGAGGTCGACTTTTTCACTGAAGCTTTCTTT
CSADEVDFFTEAFF
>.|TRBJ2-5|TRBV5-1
TGCGCCAGCAGCCCGAGCCCCGGGGAGGAGGAGACCCAGTACTTC
CASSPSPGEEETQYF
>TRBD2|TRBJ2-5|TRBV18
TGTGCCAGCTCACCGACTAGCGGCCAAGAGACCCAGTACTTC
CASSPTSGQETQYF
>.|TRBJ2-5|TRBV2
TGTGCCAGCAGTCTACGTCGGACCACGCGGGTGGGCTACCAAGAGACCCAGTACTTC
CASSLRRTTRVGYQETQYF
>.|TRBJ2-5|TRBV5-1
TGCGCCAGCAGCTTGAATAATAGGTTGGGAGGAGAGACCCAGTACTTC
CASSLNNRLGGETQYF
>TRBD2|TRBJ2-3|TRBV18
TGTGCCAGCTCACCAAGAGAAGGAGGAGCGGGAACAGATACGCAGTATTTT
CASSPREGGAGTDTQYF
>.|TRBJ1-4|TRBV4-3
TGCGCCAGCAGCCAATTGCAGGGGTCGACTAATGAAAAACTGTTTTTT
CASSQLQGSTNEKLFF
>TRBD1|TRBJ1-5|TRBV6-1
TGTGCCAGCAGTGAAGCCCTGACAGGGAGGTTTCGGGGTCAGCCCCAGCATTTT
CASSEALTGRFRGQPQHF
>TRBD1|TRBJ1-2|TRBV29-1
TGCAGCGCTTATCGGGACAGTCAGTCTGGCTATGGCTACACCTTC
CSAYRDSQSGYGYTF
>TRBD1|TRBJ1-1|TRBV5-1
TGCGCCAGCAGCTTGGAGGGGGCGCGAACTGAAGCTTTCTTT
CASSLEGARTEAFF
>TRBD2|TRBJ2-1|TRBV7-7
TGTGCCAGCAGCACGGGAGCGGGGGTCAACAATGAGCAGTTCTTC
CASSTGAGVNNEQFF
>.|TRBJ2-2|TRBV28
TGTGCCAGCAGGTCGACACTTACCGGGGAGCTGTTTTTT
CASRSTLTGELFF
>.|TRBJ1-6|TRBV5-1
TGCGCCAGCAGCTTGGAGGGGCTCTCCTATAATTCACCCCTCCACTTT
CASSLEGLSYNSPLHF
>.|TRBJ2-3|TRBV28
TGTGCCAGCAGCCATTACCCCAACTTGAGGATCGGTCCAGATACGCAGTATTTT
CASSHYPNLRIGPDTQYF
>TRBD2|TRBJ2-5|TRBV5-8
TGTGCCAGCACAACCCTGGGGGGGGGTCAAGAGACCCAGTACTTC
CASTTLGGGQETQYF
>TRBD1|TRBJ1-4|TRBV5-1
TGCGCCAGCAGCGATTCCCCAGGGGGACCTAATGAAAAACTGTTTTTT
CASSDSPGGPNEKLFF
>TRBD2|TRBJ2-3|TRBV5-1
TGCGCCAGCAGCTCCTGGGGCGTAGCGGGAGAGGGCACAGATACGCAGTATTTT
CASSSWGVAGEGTDTQYF
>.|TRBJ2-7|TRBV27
TGTGCCAGCAGTTTCGGGGTCCCCACCTACGAGCAGTACTTC
CASSFGVPTYEQYF
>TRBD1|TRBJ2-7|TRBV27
TGTGCCAGCAGTGCCCGGGTCGGGGACAGGCTTTACGAGCAGTACTTC
CASSARVGDRLYEQYF
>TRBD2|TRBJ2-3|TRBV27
TGTGCCAGCAGTTCGGTCAGCGGGAAAATCACAGATACGCAGTATTTT
CASSSVSGKITDTQYF
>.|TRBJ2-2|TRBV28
TGTGCCAGCAGAGGGACTGTGAACACCGGGGAGCTGTTTTTT
CASRGTVNTGELFF
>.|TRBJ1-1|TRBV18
TGTGCCAGCTCACCACCGATGGGAGATGAAGCTTTCTTT
CASSPPMGDEAFF
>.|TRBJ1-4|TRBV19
TGTGCCAGTAGTATCCAGGGAACTAATGAAAAACTGTTTTTT
CASSIQGTNEKLFF
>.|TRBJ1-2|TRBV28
TGTGCCAGCATCTCCACAGGGTATCCCTACACCTTC
CASISTGYPYTF
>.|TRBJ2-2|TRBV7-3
TGTGCCAGCAGCTTAATTGGGCAGAACACCGGGGAGCTGTTTTTT
CASSLIGQNTGELFF